The sequence of this T cell receptor beta chain was determined in a study of blood T cells in healthy people across ages. Germline V gene data show CDR1 as MGHRA and CDR2 as YSYEKL. Losses at the gene ends were 0 bases for V and 11 bases for J; bases not matched to a gene: 17. The CDR3 runs to 19 residues. PCR was performed a second time for about 6 to 12 cycles using a sample-barcoded 5' primer and a J-beta primer mix. Each CDR3 protein gets one entry after TCRdb re-called the 5' RACE reads with MiXCR. The sample lists 1.5 million to 2 million distinct CDR3 sequences; 28% were seen once. The sequencing input was blood. The source is a woman aged 25 to 45 in good health. The chain combines TRBV4-1 with TRBJ2-5; TRBD2 agrees at 14 bases. The CDR3 DNA reads TGCGCCAGCAGCCAAGAAACAGGACTAGCGGGGGGCGACTGGGTAGAGCAGTACTTC. Translation gives CASSQETGLAGGDWVEQYF.